The 28 T cell receptor beta chains presented below share a single source sample, sequenced in a study of blood T cell repertoires in COVID-19. The data were produced by immunoSEQ multiplex PCR, yet TCRdb's version contains in-frame clones alone and is incomplete. The sample records roughly 260,000 clones, roughly 87% being singletons. Material for sequencing was PBMCs or T cells enriched from blood (not recorded which). The origin of the receptors is a woman aged 25-40 years with acute COVID-19.

The chain carries TRBV6-5 and TRBJ1-1, with D possibly TRBD1 on 5 matching bases. The CDR3 has 14 residues. Germline CDR1 MNHEY, CDR2 SVGAGI. V was clipped by 8 bases and J by 3 bases, with 16 bases between them. For the CDR3, the DNA is TGTGCCAGCGAAAAGGGGAGGTGGGACACTGAAGCTTTCTTT. Its translation: CASEKGRWDTEAFF.

This chain links TRBV5-1 with TRBJ1-6; possible D gene TRBD1, 5 bases. The CDR3 spans 14 residues. V was cut by 5 bases and J by 8 bases, with 14 bases left in between. Germline CDR1 is SGHRS and CDR2 is YFSETQ. The CDR3 DNA reads TGCGCCAGCAGACCCGGGACTGATTATTCACCCCTCCACTTT. This codes for CASRPGTDYSPLHF.

V and J are TRBV6-4 and TRBJ1-2; 10 positions match TRBD1. V lost 4 bases, J lost 0 bases, and 2 bases stayed unmatched. CDR3 length: 15 residues. CDR1 is MRHNA and CDR2 is SNTAGT in the germline V gene. The CDR3 DNA follows: TGTGCCAGCAGTGCCGGACAGGGGGCTAACTATGGCTACACCTTC. Its translation is CASSAGQGANYGYTF.

The rearrangement joins TRBV19 to TRBJ1-3; 7 bases are a match to TRBD1. The V gene's germline CDR1 is LNHDA and CDR2 SQIVND (reference sequence). CDR3 length equals 14 residues. J lost 4 bases, V lost 6 bases, and 6 bases had no gene match. The CDR3 here is CASSRPGQGNTIYF. The CDR3 DNA follows: TGTGCCAGTAGCAGGCCGGGACAGGGAAACACCATATATTTT.

J is TRBJ2-1 and V is TRBV27; D not resolved. V was cut by 2 bases and J by 0 bases, with 11 bases left in between. Germline V CDR1 and CDR2: MNHEY, SMNVEV (reference sequence). The CDR3 sequence is 16 residues long. The chain's CDR3 is CASSLTGESSYNEQFF. The CDR3 DNA is TGTGCCAGCAGTTTAACCGGTGAGAGCTCCTACAATGAGCAGTTCTTC.

The chain has TRBV5-1 and TRBJ1-6; a possible D gene is TRBD1 (6 bases). V lost 3 bases and J lost 9, with 22 bases in between. Germline V gene sequence: CDR1 SGHRS, CDR2 YFSETQ. The CDR3 contains 17 residues. CDR3 coding DNA: TGCGCCAGCAGCTCTCACATAAGGGGGACGGGGAGTTCACCCCTCCACTTT. Amino acid sequence: CASSSHIRGTGSSPLHF.

DNA of the CDR3: TGCGCCAGCAGCCAAGCGGGCAGGGTAGCTTTCTTT. It is translated as CASSQAGRVAFF. The rearrangement links TRBV4-3 to TRBJ1-1, with D maybe TRBD1 (5 bases). This CDR3 is built from 12 residues. V lost 1 base to trimming and J lost 10 bases, with 10 bases between them. CDR1 LGHNA and CDR2 YSLEER come from the germline V gene.

The V gene is TRBV10-1, the J gene TRBJ2-4; 7 positions match TRBD1. CDR1 is WNHNN, CDR2 SYGVQD, per germline (reference sequence). This CDR3 has 15 amino acids. V shed 2 bases and J 4 bases; nucleotides not matched to a gene: 5. The CDR3 loop reads CASSEPGTDKNIQYF. The CDR3 DNA reads as TGCGCCAGCAGTGAGCCCGGGACAGATAAAAACATTCAGTACTTC.

The V gene is TRBV18, the J gene TRBJ1-1, with 9 bases matching TRBD1. Trimming at V came to 2 bases and at J to 6 bases, leaving 10 bases not matched to a gene. Germline V CDR1 and CDR2: KGHSH, LQKENI. The CDR3 has 16 residues. In nucleotides, the CDR3 is TGTGCCAGCTCACCAGGGGCCCTACAGGGGGCCGCTGAAGCTTTCTTT. Translated: CASSPGALQGAAEAFF.

The chain has TRBV5-6 and TRBJ1-2; D not certain. V was pared by 0 bases and J by 0 bases, with 9 bases between. The CDR3 spans 15 residues. The germline V gene encodes CDR1 SGHDT and CDR2 YYEEEE. The DNA of the CDR3 is TGTGCCAGCAGCTTGGCCGGTAGAGCTAACTATGGCTACACCTTC. It translates to CASSLAGRANYGYTF.

CDR3 protein: CASSPGTSGGSSYNEQFF. Written as DNA, the CDR3 is TGTGCCAGCAGCCCCGGGACTAGCGGGGGGAGCTCCTACAATGAGCAGTTCTTC. This sequence joins TRBV7-8 and TRBJ2-1; 15 nucleotides agree with TRBD2. The length of the CDR3 is 18 residues. The V and J ends lost 5 bases and 0 bases, in that order; junction bases with no gene match: 5. The germline CDR1 and CDR2 sequences are SGHVS and FQNEAQ.

The J gene is TRBJ1-2, the V gene TRBV11-2; 9 positions agree with TRBD1. From germline, CDR1 is SGHAT and CDR2 FQNNGV. The CDR3 length is 18 residues. V was clipped by 1 base and J by 2 bases; unmatched bases: 11. CDR3 bases: TGTGCCAGCAGCTTAGGCCGCCTCCGGGACAGGGCAAACTATGGCTACACCTTC. It codes for CASSLGRLRDRANYGYTF.

The gene calls are TRBV12-3 or TRBV12-4 and TRBJ1-5, with D unclear. The ends were cut back, 4 bases at V and 2 bases at J, with 6 bases in the middle. The CDR3 consists of 13 residues. DNA of the CDR3: TGTGCCAGCAGTTACGGAGGCAATCAGCCCCAGCATTTT. It encodes CASSYGGNQPQHF.

V and J are TRBV7-9 and TRBJ2-1, with 14 bases aligning to TRBD2. Trimming removed 5 bases from V and 7 bases from J; junction bases left unmatched: 7. Germline CDR1 reads SEHNR; CDR2 reads FQNEAQ (reference sequence). This CDR3 contains 16 residues. The CDR3 loop reads CASSPRLAGGPNEQFF. The DNA of the CDR3 is TGTGCCAGCAGCCCTCGACTAGCGGGGGGGCCTAATGAGCAGTTCTTC.

V gene TRBV14 combines with J gene TRBJ1-2; a possible D gene is TRBD1 (6 bases). The germline CDR1 and CDR2 sequences are SGHDN and FVKESK. This CDR3 spans 17 amino acids. Trimming pared 3 bases from V and 4 bases from J, leaving 21 bases between. The CDR3 sequence: CASSQTISRDTVYGYTF. CDR3 nucleotide sequence: TGTGCCAGCAGCCAGACCATCTCCCGGGACACAGTCTATGGCTACACCTTC. Complete variable domain (other parts from reference TRBV14 and TRBJ1-2): EAGVTQFPSHSVIEKGQTVTLRCDPISGHDNLYWYRRVMGKEIKFLLHFVKESKQDESGMPNNRFLAERTGGTYSTLKVQPAELEDSGVYFCASSQTISRDTVYGYTFGSGTRLTVV.

The J gene is TRBJ2-1, the V gene TRBV3-1 (or the pseudogene TRBV3-2); D might be TRBD2 (6 bases). The CDR3 consists of 14 residues. CDR1 LGHDT and CDR2 YNNKEL come from the germline V gene (reference sequence). The V and J ends lost 0 bases and 9 bases respectively, with 12 bases between them. In DNA, the CDR3 is TGTGCCAGCAGCCAAGAGGGCGGGGCGGCTGAGCAGTTCTTC. It translates to CASSQEGGAAEQFF.

This chain joins TRBV7-9 and TRBJ2-7; 8 nucleotides line up with TRBD1. Germline CDR1 and CDR2: SEHNR and FQNEAQ (reference sequence). The V gene end was trimmed by 5 bases and the J gene end by 6 bases; junction bases not matched to a gene: 12. This CDR3 is 15 amino acids long. In DNA, the CDR3 is TGTGCCAGCAGCCGACCCTCGGGACAGGTGCTCGAGCAGTACTTC. It encodes CASSRPSGQVLEQYF.

As for this clone: This may stem from a read error, because a much larger clone lies one nucleotide away. The CDR3 protein is CASSITGPGGRSEQFF. The CDR3 DNA reads TGTGCCAGTAGTATTACCGGGCCGGGGGGGCGGAGTGAGCAGTTCTTC. V usage is TRBV19 and J usage is TRBJ2-1; 8 nucleotides line up with TRBD2. CDR3 length: 16 amino acids. The germline V gene has CDR1 LNHDA and CDR2 SQIVND (reference sequence). Unmatched junction bases numbered 13, after V lost 3 bases and J lost 9 bases.

The chain couples TRBV9 to TRBJ2-2; 10 bases line up with TRBD2. This CDR3 is built from 16 residues. V was clipped by 4 bases and J by 1 base; unmatched bases: 4. Germline V CDR1 and CDR2: SGDLS, YYNGEE. This CDR3 is CASSPRLAGNTGELFF. In DNA form, the CDR3 reads TGTGCCAGCAGCCCCCGACTAGCGGGGAACACCGGGGAGCTGTTTTTT.

The chain employs TRBV2 and TRBJ1-5, with 7 bases lining up with TRBD1. Germline V CDR1 and CDR2: SNHLY, FYNNEI. The trim removed 2 bases at V and 0 bases at J, leaving 4 bases unmatched. This CDR3 region has 16 residues. The CDR3 bases are TGTGCCAGCAGTGAACCCAGGGGGGCTAGCAATCAGCCCCAGCATTTT. Its protein product is CASSEPRGASNQPQHF.

V gene TRBV7-2 combines with J gene TRBJ2-7; a possible D gene is TRBD1 (5 bases). The V and J ends lost 3 bases and 2 bases respectively, with 14 bases between them. Germline assignment: CDR1 SGHTA and CDR2 FQGNSA. There are 15 residues in the CDR3. The CDR3 here is CASSFGAYRTYEQYF. In nucleotides, the CDR3 is TGTGCCAGCAGCTTCGGAGCCTACAGGACCTACGAGCAGTACTTC.

The J gene is TRBJ2-2, the V gene TRBV11-3; 10 bases map to TRBD1. This CDR3 has 16 amino acids. CDR1 SGHNT and CDR2 YENEEA come from the germline V gene. The junction had 5 bases not matched to a gene; V was cut back by 4 bases and J by 3 bases. The CDR3 sequence is CASSSRTGGDTGELFF. In DNA, the CDR3 is TGTGCCAGCAGCTCTCGGACAGGGGGTGACACCGGGGAGCTGTTTTTT.

This rearrangement joins TRBV25-1 to TRBJ1-2; D unclear. Germline assignment: CDR1 MGHDK and CDR2 SYGVNS. Trimming took 4 bases from V and 6 from J, leaving 3 bases between them. This CDR3 comprises 10 residues. Here the CDR3 reads CASSGDGYTF. The CDR3 nucleotides are TGTGCCAGCAGTGGAGATGGCTACACCTTC.

The V gene is TRBV6-5, the J gene TRBJ1-2, with 7 nucleotides matching TRBD1. The trim removed 4 bases at V and 5 bases at J, leaving 4 bases unmatched. Germline V gene data show CDR1 as MNHEY and CDR2 as SVGAGI. CDR3 length equals 13 residues. The CDR3 nucleotides read TGTGCCAGCAGTTTCGGGACAGAGTATGGCTACACCTTC. Amino acid sequence: CASSFGTEYGYTF.

V is TRBV6-5 and J is TRBJ2-1; D not certain. With 0 bases removed from V and 9 bases from J, the gap between germline ends came to 18 bases. Germline CDR1 reads MNHEY; CDR2 reads SVGAGI. This CDR3 is 16 amino acids long. The CDR3 is CASSYSSVQRMREQFF. The CDR3 nucleotides are TGTGCCAGCAGTTACTCGTCTGTGCAGCGCATGCGTGAGCAGTTCTTC.

This chain connects TRBV4-1 to TRBJ2-7; a possible D gene is TRBD1 (6 bases). Germline CDR1 reads MGHRA; CDR2 reads YSYEKL. This CDR3 region has 16 residues. Deletions cut 0 bases from V and 3 bases from J, with 15 bases between. CDR3: CASSQEEARGYYEQYF. CDR3 DNA: TGCGCCAGCAGCCAAGAAGAGGCCAGGGGTTACTACGAGCAGTACTTC.

The chain employs TRBV5-1 and TRBJ2-5, with D hard to call. V dropped 2 bases and J dropped 2 bases, with 7 bases sitting between them. In germline, CDR1 is SGHRS, CDR2 YFSETQ. This CDR3 spans 13 amino acids. CDR3 loop: CASSFQVQETQYF. The CDR3 nucleotides are TGCGCCAGCAGCTTTCAGGTGCAAGAGACCCAGTACTTC.

The count of this clone is one. V and J are TRBV4-3 and TRBJ2-1; 7 bases line up with TRBD1. J was trimmed by 7 bases and V by 4 bases; bases with no gene match: 7. CDR3 size: 14 residues. Germline V gene lookup returns CDR1 LGHNA and CDR2 YSLEER. The CDR3 sequence: CASSPLQGENEQFF. DNA of the CDR3: TGCGCCAGCAGCCCCCTCCAGGGGGAGAATGAGCAGTTCTTC.